The T cell receptor beta chain described here comes from a study of long-term antiretroviral therapy in people with HIV. Trimming removed 5 bases from V and 4 bases from J, with 12 bases in between. The CDR3 is 14 amino acids. Germline V gene lookup returns CDR1 SGDLS and CDR2 YYNGEE. Study findings and constraints: When set beside controls, HIV repertoires had CDR3 length ranges that were narrower.

An immunoSEQ assay, version v3.0, was performed at survey level. Measured with immunoSEQ multiplex PCR; TCRdb has only the in-frame clones, and not every one. Of some 29,000 clones in the sample, nearly 95% were seen once. A note on this clone: As yet, its antigen is unknown.

The sequence was collected from a man aged 35 to 55 with HIV. Material: unsorted PBMCs, obtained 6.2 years after starting antiretroviral therapy. The chain joins TRBV9 to TRBJ2-2; D is perhaps TRBD1 or TRBD2 (5 bases each). The chain's CDR3 is CASRDSGSTGELFF. The CDR3 nucleotides are TGTGCCAGCAGGGACTCAGGGAGCACCGGGGAGCTGTTTTTT.